The source of this T cell receptor (beta chain) is a study of cytomegalovirus exposure and HLA in healthy donors. PCR used 60 Vbeta primers and 13 Jbeta primers. Data came from immunoSEQ multiplex PCR; TCRdb stores just in-frame clones and leaves some out. The specimen's table records about 72,000 clones. In germline, CDR1 is LNHNV, CDR2 YYDKDF (reference sequence). V shed 3 bases, J shed 10 bases, and the junction held 4 bases outside the gene matches. The CDR3 is 14 amino acids. The rearrangement links TRBV15 to TRBJ1-6; 9 bases align to TRBD1. What was sequenced was PBMCs. The receptor comes from a man aged 50-59 years in good health and CMV-seropositive. The CDR3 DNA follows: TGTGCCACCAGCAGCGAGGGACAGGGCTCACCCCTCCACTTT. It codes for CATSSEGQGSPLHF.